The 26 T cell receptor beta chains below all came from one sample that was sequenced in a study of blood T cells in healthy people across ages. Using a J-beta primer mix together with a sample-barcoded 5' primer, a second PCR was run for about 7 to 12 cycles. TCRdb re-analysed the 5' RACE reads in MiXCR, keeping a single row per CDR3 protein. The repertoire holds more than 800,000 distinct CDR3 sequences, with roughly 45% as singletons. Sequencing used blood. All receptors come from a woman aged 55 to 70 in good health.

The CDR3: CASSLSPGRANYGYTF. CDR3 nucleotide sequence: TGTGCCAGCAGTTTATCGCCGGGGCGGGCCAACTATGGCTACACCTTC. This chain links TRBV27 with TRBJ1-2; D is possibly TRBD1 (5 bases). The CDR3 runs to 16 residues. Germline CDR1 and CDR2: MNHEY and SMNVEV (reference sequence). Trimming took off 0 bases at V and 2 bases at J, with 13 bases between the two ends.

This clonotype was recorded a few times. This chain joins TRBV29-1 and TRBJ2-1; a possible D gene is TRBD1 (7 bases). Deletions cut 5 bases from V and 5 bases from J, with 16 bases between. The CDR3 length is 14 residues. Germline CDR1 SQVTM, CDR2 ANQGSEA. CDR3 in DNA: TGCAGCGTTCAACAGGGGAGGTTTGACAATGAGCAGTTCTTC. Translated: CSVQQGRFDNEQFF.

The chain joins TRBV7-6 to TRBJ2-3; D unclear. Germline-derived CDR1 and CDR2 are SGHVS and FNYEAQ. V lost 6 bases to trimming and J lost 6 bases, with 16 bases between them. CDR3 size: 14 residues. The CDR3 loop reads CASSEVPLGDTQYF. CDR3 DNA sequence: TGTGCCAGCAGTGAGGTCCCCCTTGGGGATACGCAGTATTTT.

The J gene is TRBJ1-2, the V gene TRBV29-1; the D gene is possibly TRBD1 (5 bases). Germline V CDR1 and CDR2: SQVTM, ANQGSEA. The CDR3 is 13 residues long. The ends were cut back, 6 bases at V and 3 bases at J, with 14 bases in the middle. The CDR3 DNA reads TGCAGCGTAGGGGAAGGGAGTGACTATGGCTACACCTTC. Amino acid sequence: CSVGEGSDYGYTF.

This clonotype was seen a handful of times. The chain recombines TRBV6-6 with TRBJ2-1, with 8 bases matching TRBD2. CDR1 is MNHNY and CDR2 is SVGAGI in the germline V gene (reference sequence). CDR3 length: 13 amino acids. The V gene end was trimmed by 7 bases and the J gene end by 15 bases; junction bases not matched to a gene: 14. The DNA of the CDR3 is TGTGCCAGCACAGGTACCAGCGGGGGAGATTCGTTCTTC. It specifies CASTGTSGGDSFF.

This rearrangement joins TRBV14 to TRBJ2-1; 14 nucleotides agree with TRBD2. V lost 2 bases to trimming and J lost 3 bases; unmatched junction nucleotides: 12. From germline, CDR1 is SGHDN and CDR2 FVKESK. The CDR3 consists of 20 residues. The CDR3 coding sequence is TGTGCCAGCAGCCAACCAGCCCCCGGACTAGCGGGAGGCTACTACAATGAGCAGTTCTTC. Its translation is CASSQPAPGLAGGYYNEQFF.

V is TRBV4-1 and J is TRBJ2-4, with TRBD1 as a possible D gene (6 bases). The CDR3 is 19 residues long. V lost 0 bases to trimming and J lost 0 bases, with 18 bases between them. Germline lookup yields CDR1 MGHRA and CDR2 YSYEKL. CDR3 bases: TGCGCCAGCAGCCAAGAGCCAGGGGATACCACTTTAGCCAAAAACATTCAGTACTTC. The encoded protein is CASSQEPGDTTLAKNIQYF.

The chain has TRBV15 and TRBJ2-7; possibly TRBD1 for D (6 bases). This CDR3 is built from 16 residues. Germline lookup yields CDR1 LNHNV and CDR2 YYDKDF (reference sequence). V was shortened by 5 bases and J by 2 bases, with 19 bases between the two germline ends. CDR3 DNA: TGTGCCACCAGCGGGGGCCTTTCGGACGGGACCTACGAGCAGTACTTC. This gives the protein CATSGGLSDGTYEQYF.

The rearrangement links TRBV24-1 to TRBJ2-1, with 14 nucleotides matching TRBD2. This CDR3 region has 16 residues. J lost 8 bases, V lost 3 bases, and 5 bases had no gene match. CDR1 and CDR2 (germline): KGHDR, SFDVKD. The CDR3 loop reads CATSDPGTSGSDEQFF. The DNA of the CDR3 is TGTGCCACCAGTGATCCCGGGACTAGCGGGAGCGATGAGCAGTTCTTC.

CDR3 protein: CATSRETGDEAFF. The DNA for the CDR3 is TGTGCCACCAGCAGAGAGACGGGGGACGAAGCTTTCTTT. The chain couples TRBV15 to TRBJ1-1; perhaps TRBD1 as D (5 bases). V shed 0 bases and J shed 8 bases, with 10 bases lying between them. Per the germline V gene, CDR1 is LNHNV and CDR2 is YYDKDF (reference sequence). The CDR3 is 13 amino acids.

This clonotype was seen only a few times. This chain connects TRBV9 to TRBJ2-7; D is uncertain. V dropped 0 bases and J dropped 7 bases, with 8 bases sitting between them. Germline assignment: CDR1 SGDLS and CDR2 YYNGEE. The CDR3 covers 12 residues. CDR3 region: CASSVASNEQYF. The CDR3 DNA is TGTGCCAGCAGCGTAGCTTCGAATGAGCAGTACTTC.

The chain couples TRBV5-1 to TRBJ2-1, with D perhaps matching TRBD1 (7 bases). V lost 3 bases to trimming and J lost 3 bases, with 16 bases between them. The CDR3 is made up of 16 amino acids. Germline CDR1 SGHRS, CDR2 YFSETQ. In DNA form, the CDR3 reads TGCGCCAGCAGCTCTGCCCCAGGGGGGATCTACAATGAGCAGTTCTTC. Its protein is CASSSAPGGIYNEQFF.

This sequence joins TRBV10-1 and TRBJ2-2, with D unclear. CDR1 and CDR2 from the germline V gene are WNHNN and SYGVQD (reference sequence). There are 13 residues in the CDR3. The V end was cut by 7 bases, the J end by 4 bases, with 10 bases between. The CDR3 DNA reads as TGCGCCAGCATGGAGACCGGCACCGGGGAGCTGTTTTTT. Its protein is CASMETGTGELFF.

V usage is TRBV20-1 and J usage is TRBJ2-4; D not certain. V lost 0 bases and J lost 1, with 7 bases in between. The CDR3 length is 14 residues. Germline V gene lookup returns CDR1 DFQATT and CDR2 SNEGSKA (reference sequence). Here the CDR3 reads CSARDEWAKNIQYF. The CDR3 DNA sequence: TGCAGTGCTAGAGATGAGTGGGCCAAAAACATTCAGTACTTC.

As concerns this clonotype: At one of its ends the junction is not consistent with the germline gene, which may arise from a read error. The chain links TRBV7-9 to TRBJ1-3; unclear D gene. There are 15 residues in the CDR3. Germline assignment: CDR1 SEHNR and CDR2 FQNEAQ (reference sequence). CDR3 in amino acids: CASSLVGPEGNAIYF. In nucleotides, the CDR3 is TGTGCCAGCAGCTTAGTGGGTCCGGAAGGAAACGCCATATATTTT.

As concerns this clonotype: Mismatch with germline at one junction end may stem from a read error. This rearrangement joins TRBV11-1 to TRBJ2-1, with D unresolved. The length of the CDR3 is 13 residues. The germline gives CDR1 SGHAT, CDR2 FQDESV (reference sequence). DNA of the CDR3: TGTGCCGGCAGCAAGGCCCACAACAATGAGCAGTTCTTC. Translating gives CAGSKAHNNEQFF.

The CDR3 DNA is TGCAGTGCTGTCCAACGCCCGGGACTAGCGGGAGCACAAGAGACCCAGTACTTC. Its protein is CSAVQRPGLAGAQETQYF. This chain joins TRBV20-1 and TRBJ2-5, with TRBD2 matching 14 bases. V shed 5 bases and J 2 bases; nucleotides not matched to a gene: 13. This CDR3 comprises 18 residues. CDR1 DFQATT and CDR2 SNEGSKA come from the germline V gene (reference sequence).

V gene TRBV9 combines with J gene TRBJ2-5; TRBD1 might be the D (6 bases). The CDR3 consists of 16 residues. Trimming took off 2 bases at V and 1 base at J, with 15 bases between the two ends. Germline CDR1 SGDLS, CDR2 YYNGEE. This chain's CDR3 is CASSVGGLKLQETQYF. The CDR3 DNA follows: TGTGCCAGCAGCGTTGGGGGCCTCAAACTCCAAGAGACCCAGTACTTC.

This clonotype was seen a few times. The chain has TRBV7-9 and TRBJ2-5; 9 bases are a match to TRBD1. Per germline, CDR1 SEHNR and CDR2 FQNEAQ (reference sequence). The CDR3 contains 17 residues. Losses at the gene ends were 4 bases for V and 0 bases for J; bases not matched to a gene: 9. The CDR3 bases are TGTGCCAGCAGCTCAGCGCTGGGACAGGGATACCAAGAGACCCAGTACTTC. Amino acids: CASSSALGQGYQETQYF.

The CDR3 here is CSALAVRFNNEQFF. The CDR3 region has the DNA TGCAGTGCTTTGGCGGTCCGGTTCAACAATGAGCAGTTCTTC. The chain carries TRBV20-1 and TRBJ2-1; D is unclear. The germline V gene has CDR1 DFQATT and CDR2 SNEGSKA (reference sequence). CDR3 length equals 14 residues. Deletions cut 5 bases from V and 5 bases from J, with 16 bases between.

V usage is TRBV15 and J usage is TRBJ2-7; no clear D gene. This CDR3 region has 15 residues. Trimming cost V 3 bases and J 0 bases, with 12 bases left between them. Looked up from germline, CDR1 is LNHNV and CDR2 is YYDKDF (reference sequence). CDR3 DNA: TGTGCCACCAGCAGGGGCGACTTGAGCTCCTACGAGCAGTACTTC. This sequence encodes CATSRGDLSSYEQYF.

This chain joins TRBV15 and TRBJ2-7; D is ambiguous. V shed 11 bases and J shed 3 bases, with 20 bases lying between them. Looked up from germline, CDR1 is LNHNV and CDR2 is YYDKDF (reference sequence). The CDR3 extends over 14 amino acids. The CDR3 here is CAVSRVGTRYEQYF. The CDR3 DNA reads TGTGCCGTCAGCAGAGTGGGAACCCGCTACGAGCAGTACTTC.

The J gene is TRBJ1-2, the V gene TRBV27, with 7 bases lining up with TRBD1. Germline trimming cut 3 bases from V and 7 bases from J; bases unmatched to any gene: 5. The germline V gene has CDR1 MNHEY and CDR2 SMNVEV (reference sequence). This CDR3 contains 13 residues. DNA for the CDR3: TGTGCCAGCAGTTTCCCAGGGGGTCTTGGCTACACCTTC. Its translation is CASSFPGGLGYTF.

This clonotype turned up a few times. CDR3 in amino acids: CSAGIGTEINQPQHF. DNA for the CDR3: TGCAGTGCCGGGATAGGGACAGAGATCAATCAGCCCCAGCATTTT. The V gene is TRBV20-1, the J gene TRBJ1-5; TRBD1 matches 7 bases. The V gene's germline CDR1 is DFQATT and CDR2 SNEGSKA (reference sequence). CDR3 length equals 15 residues. The V and J ends lost 6 bases and 3 bases, in that order; junction bases with no gene match: 11.

V is TRBV4-1 and J is TRBJ1-1; no definite D call. Trimming took 0 bases from V and 0 from J, leaving 8 bases between them. There are 15 residues in the CDR3. Germline CDR1 MGHRA, CDR2 YSYEKL. CDR3 bases: TGCGCCAGCAGCCAAGAGGGCAGACTGAACACTGAAGCTTTCTTT. This codes for CASSQEGRLNTEAFF.

V and J are TRBV5-1 and TRBJ1-1; D perhaps matches TRBD1 (5 bases). Deletions cut 4 bases from V and 1 base from J, with 14 bases between. Germline CDR1 is SGHRS and CDR2 is YFSETQ. The CDR3 totals 15 residues. As DNA, the CDR3 is TGCGCCAGCAGCCCCGGTGGTGGGGGGAACACTGAAGCTTTCTTT. As protein: CASSPGGGGNTEAFF.